Following are 17 T cell receptor beta chains from one sample sequenced in a study of control samples from healthy donors and cancer patients. Using immunoSEQ multiplex PCR, the repertoire was profiled, and TCRdb retains in-frame clones only, with some absent. The sample has about 220,000 clones, roughly 94% seen once. Specimen: blood. The source of these receptors is a man in his forties or fifties in good health.

The chain has TRBV18 and TRBJ1-5; TRBD1 might be the D (5 bases). The V gene lost 5 bases and the J gene lost 6 bases, with 8 bases spanning the gap. Germline CDR1 reads KGHSH; CDR2 reads LQKENI. The CDR3 is 12 amino acids. DNA of the CDR3: TGTGCCAGCTCAGGGGGAGGTCAGCCCCAGCATTTT. It yields the protein CASSGGGQPQHF.

The genes are TRBV14 and TRBJ1-6, with D perhaps matching TRBD1 (6 bases). V was pared by 6 bases and J by 11 bases, with 14 bases between. The CDR3 contains 13 residues. Germline CDR1 is SGHDN and CDR2 is FVKESK. The DNA of the CDR3 is TGTGCCAGCAGTCTTACCGGGACAACACCCCTCCACTTT. It specifies CASSLTGTTPLHF.

The rearrangement uses TRBV24-1 and TRBJ1-2; no reliable D call. V was shortened by 4 bases and J by 4 bases, with 12 bases between the two germline ends. This CDR3 is built from 14 residues. Per the germline V gene, CDR1 is KGHDR and CDR2 is SFDVKD. CDR3 protein: CATSDSTASYGYTF. Written as DNA, the CDR3 is TGTGCCACCAGTGACTCGACGGCCTCCTATGGCTACACCTTC.

This chain uses TRBV3-1 (or the pseudogene TRBV3-2) with TRBJ1-1; D is possibly TRBD1 (6 bases). Trimming took 3 bases from V and 0 from J, leaving 14 bases between them. This CDR3 has 16 residues. Germline CDR1 is LGHDT and CDR2 is YNNKEL (reference sequence). DNA of the CDR3: TGTGCCAGCAGCCACACGTCACAGGGCCTGAACACTGAAGCTTTCTTT. It specifies CASSHTSQGLNTEAFF.

This clone appeared a single time. The CDR3 DNA sequence: TGTGCCAGCTCACCCCCCCCCGGAGCTGAAGCTTTCTTT. Its translation is CASSPPPGAEAFF. The V gene is TRBV18, the J gene TRBJ1-1; D is ambiguous. The CDR3 runs 13 residues. Germline V lookup: CDR1 KGHSH, CDR2 LQKENI. Trimming removed 3 bases from V and 6 bases from J, with 11 bases in between.

This chain connects TRBV28 to TRBJ1-1; possibly TRBD1 for D (5 bases). Germline values: CDR1 MDHEN, CDR2 SYDVKM. This CDR3 spans 14 amino acids. Trimming pared 1 base from V and 1 base from J, leaving 7 bases between. The CDR3 DNA is TGTGCCAGCAGTTTATTCACAGGGAACACTGAAGCTTTCTTT. As protein: CASSLFTGNTEAFF.

The rearrangement uses TRBV5-1 and TRBJ2-7, with D possibly matching TRBD1 (5 bases). There are 13 residues in the CDR3. Germline-derived CDR1 and CDR2 are SGHRS and YFSETQ. Between the trimmed V and J ends, which lost 7 bases and 2 bases, there was a span of 13 bases. Written as DNA, the CDR3 is TGCGCCAGCCGAGCTTGGGGCACCTACGAGCAGTACTTC. This sequence encodes CASRAWGTYEQYF.

In its sample, this clone was seen once. This chain links TRBV5-1 with TRBJ2-2; possibly TRBD1 for D (5 bases). CDR3 length equals 14 residues. Germline loops: CDR1 SGHRS, CDR2 YFSETQ. V was cut by 4 bases and J by 7 bases, with 14 bases left in between. CDR3 DNA: TGCGCCAGCAGCCGAGCCAGGGAAGGCGGGGAGCTGTTTTTT. Translation: CASSRAREGGELFF.

V and J are TRBV13 and TRBJ1-1, with D hard to call. The CDR3 is 14 amino acids. Trimming pared 3 bases from V and 4 bases from J, leaving 12 bases between. Germline CDR1 reads PRHDT; CDR2 reads FYEKMQ (reference sequence). CDR3 protein: CASSFLGSGTEAFF. As DNA, the CDR3 is TGTGCCAGCAGCTTTCTGGGTTCGGGCACTGAAGCTTTCTTT.

The V gene is TRBV4-1, the J gene TRBJ1-1; maybe TRBD1 (5 bases). The V end was cut by 3 bases, the J end by 2 bases, with 10 bases between. This CDR3 has 14 amino acids. Germline CDR1 and CDR2: MGHRA and YSYEKL. The CDR3 loop is CASSHLQANTEAFF. The CDR3 DNA sequence: TGCGCCAGCAGCCATCTACAGGCTAACACTGAAGCTTTCTTT.

This clone was seen a single time. The chain recombines TRBV5-1 with TRBJ1-6; D may be TRBD1 (6 bases). This CDR3 region has 15 residues. Trimming took 4 bases from V and 8 from J, leaving 16 bases between them. CDR1 and CDR2 (germline): SGHRS, YFSETQ. The CDR3 region is CASSAVAGDYSPLHF. In nucleotides, the CDR3 is TGCGCCAGCAGCGCGGTCGCAGGGGATTATTCACCCCTCCACTTT.

This chain connects TRBV7-6 to TRBJ2-6, with 7 nucleotides matching TRBD1. J lost 4 bases, V lost 6 bases, and 18 bases had no gene match. This CDR3 comprises 19 residues. The germline V gene encodes CDR1 SGHVS and CDR2 FNYEAQ. Here the CDR3 reads CASRSAGTDSSSGANVLTF. CDR3 nucleotides: TGTGCCAGCAGAAGTGCCGGGACAGATTCCTCTTCCGGGGCCAACGTCCTGACTTTC.

This clone appeared a single time. This rearrangement joins TRBV29-1 to TRBJ1-1; D is unresolved. This CDR3 has 14 residues. V was clipped by 4 bases and J by 5 bases, with 17 bases between them. Germline V gives CDR1 SQVTM, CDR2 ANQGSEA. As DNA, the CDR3 is TGCAGCGTTGGAGGTCGGTTGGAGGTTACTGAAGCTTTCTTT. The encoded protein is CSVGGRLEVTEAFF.

The chain links TRBV9 to TRBJ2-3; D not resolved. This CDR3 has 15 residues. CDR1 is SGDLS, CDR2 YYNGEE, per germline. V lost 4 bases, J lost 0 bases, and 12 bases lay in between. The CDR3 bases are TGTGCCAGCAGCCCGCACGTCACTAGCACAGATACGCAGTATTTT. Translation gives CASSPHVTSTDTQYF.

The chain employs TRBV10-3 and TRBJ1-2; D remains unclear. Trimming took off 11 bases at V and 7 bases at J, with 17 bases between the two ends. The CDR3 runs 12 residues. From germline, CDR1 is ENHRY and CDR2 SYGVKD. The CDR3 is CASSTTSSGYTF. CDR3 DNA sequence: TGTGCCTCCAGCACCACCAGCTCTGGCTACACCTTC.

This sequence joins TRBV18 and TRBJ2-2; D is possibly TRBD1 or TRBD2 (6 bases each). CDR1 is KGHSH, CDR2 LQKENI, per germline. There are 16 residues in the CDR3. V was shortened by 0 bases and J by 3 bases, with 11 bases between the two germline ends. The CDR3 sequence is CASSPPGGRDTGELFF. The CDR3 DNA follows: TGTGCCAGCTCACCACCTGGGGGGCGCGACACCGGGGAGCTGTTTTTT. Variable domain in full (rest from reference TRBV18 and TRBJ2-2): NAGVMQNPRHLVRRRGQEARLRCSPMKGHSHVYWYRQLPEEGLKFMVYLQKENIIDESGMPKERFSAEFPKEGPSILRIQQVVRGDSAAYFCASSPPGGRDTGELFFGEGSRLTVL.

This clone was counted once. V and J are TRBV28 and TRBJ2-7; D is perhaps TRBD1 (6 bases). Trimming removed 6 bases from V and 2 bases from J, with 17 bases in between. The CDR3 is made up of 15 amino acids. The germline gives CDR1 MDHEN, CDR2 SYDVKM. Here the CDR3 reads CASSFPWGQAYEQYF. CDR3 sequence (DNA): TGTGCCAGCAGCTTTCCCTGGGGACAAGCCTACGAGCAGTACTTC.